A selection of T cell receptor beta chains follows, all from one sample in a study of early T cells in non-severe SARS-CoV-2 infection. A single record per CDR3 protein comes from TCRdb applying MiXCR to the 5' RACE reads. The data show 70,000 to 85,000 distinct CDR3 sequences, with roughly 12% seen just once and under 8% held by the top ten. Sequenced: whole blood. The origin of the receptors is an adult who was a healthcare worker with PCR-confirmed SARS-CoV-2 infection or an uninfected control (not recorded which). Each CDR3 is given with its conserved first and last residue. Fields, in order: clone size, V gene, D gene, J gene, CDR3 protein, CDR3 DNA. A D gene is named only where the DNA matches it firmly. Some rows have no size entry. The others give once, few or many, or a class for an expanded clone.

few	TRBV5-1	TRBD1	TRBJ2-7	CASSPTGQGYEQYF	TGCGCCAGCAGCCCGACGGGACAGGGCTACGAGCAGTACTTC
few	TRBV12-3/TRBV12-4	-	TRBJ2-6	CAITGAGANVLTF	TGTGCCATCACGGGCGCCGGGGCCAACGTCCTGACTTTC
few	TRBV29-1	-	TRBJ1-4	CSVEEGGDSPNEKLFF	TGCAGCGTTGAAGAGGGAGGGGATTCTCCTAATGAAAAACTGTTTTTT
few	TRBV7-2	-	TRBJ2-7	CASSLDKGPSYEQYF	TGTGCCAGCAGCTTAGACAAGGGTCCTTCCTACGAGCAGTACTTC
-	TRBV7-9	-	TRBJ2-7	CASSTSISSYEQYF	TGTGCCAGCAGCACCTCGATTAGCTCCTACGAGCAGTACTTC
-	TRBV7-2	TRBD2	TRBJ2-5	CASSLSGRAETQYF	TGTGCCAGCAGTTTGAGCGGGAGGGCCGAGACCCAGTACTTC
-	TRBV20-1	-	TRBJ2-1	CSARDAGEGSYNEQFF	TGCAGTGCTAGAGATGCAGGGGAAGGCTCCTACAATGAGCAGTTCTTC
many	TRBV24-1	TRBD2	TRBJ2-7	CATSDSPPGLGYEQYF	TGTGCCACCAGTGATTCTCCGCCGGGACTAGGCTACGAGCAGTACTTC
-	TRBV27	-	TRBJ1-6	CASSFKHSNSPLHF	TGTGCCAGCAGTTTTAAGCACAGTAATTCACCCCTCCACTTT
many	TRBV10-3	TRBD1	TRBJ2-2	CAISKDRSTNTGELFF	TGTGCCATCAGTAAGGACAGGTCAACGAACACCGGGGAGCTGTTTTTT
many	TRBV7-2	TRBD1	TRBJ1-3	CASSFSGTGISGNTIYF	TGTGCCAGCAGCTTTTCCGGGACAGGCATTTCTGGAAACACCATATATTTT
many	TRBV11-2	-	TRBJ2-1	CASTSWPAGLIEQFF	TGTGCCAGCACCTCGTGGCCAGCCGGCCTAATCGAGCAGTTCTTC
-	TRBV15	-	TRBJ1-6	CATSRDRWALNSPLHF	TGTGCCACCAGCAGAGACCGTTGGGCATTGAATTCACCCCTCCACTTT
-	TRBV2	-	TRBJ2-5	CASITEGETQYF	TGTGCCAGCATTACAGAGGGGGAGACCCAGTACTTC
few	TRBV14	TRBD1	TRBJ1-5	CASSYGTGNQPQHF	TGTGCCAGCAGTTACGGGACAGGGAATCAGCCCCAGCATTTT
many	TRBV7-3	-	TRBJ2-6	CASSAESPGANVLTF	TGTGCCAGCAGCGCTGAGTCCCCTGGGGCCAACGTCCTGACTTTC
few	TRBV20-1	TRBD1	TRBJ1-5	CSAQTGEQPQHF	TGCAGTGCCCAGACAGGGGAACAGCCCCAGCATTTT
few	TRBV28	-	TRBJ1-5	CASSLVSGNGLYDQPQHF	TGTGCCAGCAGTTTAGTCTCCGGGAATGGCTTATACGATCAGCCCCAGCATTTT
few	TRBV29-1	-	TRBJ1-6	CSVLGEDNSPLHF	TGCAGCGTGTTAGGGGAAGATAATTCACCCCTCCACTTT
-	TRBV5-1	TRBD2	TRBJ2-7	CASSLAGGRAYEQYF	TGCGCCAGCAGCTTGGCCGGCGGGAGGGCCTACGAGCAGTACTTC
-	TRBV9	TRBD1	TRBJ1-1	CASSRVPGGGGTEAFF	TGTGCCAGCAGCCGAGTTCCAGGGGGCGGGGGAACTGAAGCTTTCTTT
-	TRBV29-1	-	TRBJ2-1	CSVEGGQSYNEQFF	TGCAGCGTTGAAGGGGGGCAGTCCTACAATGAGCAGTTCTTC
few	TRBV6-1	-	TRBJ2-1	CASSDSSAGWEQFF	TGTGCCAGCAGTGACTCTAGCGCCGGGTGGGAGCAGTTCTTC
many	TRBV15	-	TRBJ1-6	CATSREANSPLHF	TGTGCCACCAGCAGAGAAGCTAATTCACCCCTCCACTTT
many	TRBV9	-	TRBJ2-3	CASSAGPGTQYF	TGTGCCAGCAGCGCGGGCCCCGGCACGCAGTATTTT
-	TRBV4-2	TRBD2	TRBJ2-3	CASRPGLAGAEDTQYF	TGTGCCAGCAGACCAGGACTAGCGGGAGCCGAAGATACGCAGTATTTT
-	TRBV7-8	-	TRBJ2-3	CASSLVSGAATDTQYF	TGTGCCAGCAGCTTAGTATCGGGAGCGGCCACAGATACGCAGTATTTT
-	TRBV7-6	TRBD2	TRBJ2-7	CASSFSPSSGDYEQYF	TGTGCCAGCAGCTTTTCCCCGAGTAGCGGGGACTACGAGCAGTACTTC
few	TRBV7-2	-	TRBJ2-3	CASSLDLHLQYF	TGTGCCAGCAGCTTAGATTTGCACTTGCAGTATTTT
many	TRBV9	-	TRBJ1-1	CASSEQAWGSTEAFF	TGTGCCAGCAGCGAACAGGCATGGGGGAGCACTGAAGCTTTCTTT
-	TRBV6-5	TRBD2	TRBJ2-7	CASRGLAGGEEQYF	TGTGCCAGCAGGGGACTAGCGGGAGGGGAAGAGCAGTACTTC
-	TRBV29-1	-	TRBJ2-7	CSVELSPPEQYF	TGCAGCGTTGAGTTGAGCCCGCCCGAGCAGTACTTC
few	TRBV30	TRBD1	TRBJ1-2	CAWSVPPRTGRAWGGYTF	TGTGCCTGGAGTGTACCCCCACGGACAGGGCGGGCTTGGGGTGGCTACACCTTC
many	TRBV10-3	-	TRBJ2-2	CATETSPSTGELFF	TGTGCCACCGAGACGTCCCCCTCCACCGGGGAGCTGTTTTTT
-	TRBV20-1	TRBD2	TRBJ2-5	CSARDGRLAEETQYF	TGCAGTGCTAGAGATGGGCGCCTAGCGGAAGAGACCCAGTACTTC
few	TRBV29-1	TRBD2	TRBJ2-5	CSVTSGIETQYF	TGCAGCGTTACTAGCGGGATCGAGACCCAGTACTTC
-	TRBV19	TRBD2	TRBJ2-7	CASNREGAYEQYF	TGTGCCAGTAATCGGGAGGGTGCCTACGAGCAGTACTTC
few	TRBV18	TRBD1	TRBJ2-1	CASSRTGTSYNEQFF	TGTGCCAGCTCGCGGACAGGAACCTCCTACAATGAGCAGTTCTTC
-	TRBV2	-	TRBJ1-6	CASSFSGTESSYNSPLHF	TGTGCCAGCAGCTTCTCCGGGACTGAGAGCTCCTATAATTCACCCCTCCACTTT
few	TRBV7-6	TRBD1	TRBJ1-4	CASSIRQGRQPNEKLFF	TGTGCCAGCAGCATAAGACAGGGGCGCCAACCAAATGAAAAACTGTTTTTT
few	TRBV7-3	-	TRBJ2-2	CASSSAPRTGELFF	TGTGCCAGCAGCTCAGCCCCCCGCACCGGGGAGCTGTTTTTT
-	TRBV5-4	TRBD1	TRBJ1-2	CASSSSQQGAIGYTF	TGTGCCAGCAGCTCCTCCCAACAGGGGGCGATAGGCTACACCTTC
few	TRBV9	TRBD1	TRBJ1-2	CASSVGGQVYGYTF	TGTGCCAGCAGCGTAGGTGGACAGGTCTATGGCTACACCTTC
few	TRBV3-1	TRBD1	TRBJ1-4	CASSQQGDNGKLFF	TGTGCCAGCAGCCAACAGGGGGATAATGGAAAACTGTTTTTT
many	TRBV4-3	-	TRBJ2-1	CASSQQRAPSVNEQFF	TGCGCCAGCAGCCAGCAACGGGCTCCCTCGGTGAATGAGCAGTTCTTC
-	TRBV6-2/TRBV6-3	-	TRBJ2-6	CASSPGFNSGANVLTF	TGTGCCAGCAGCCCCGGCTTCAACTCTGGGGCCAACGTCCTGACTTTC
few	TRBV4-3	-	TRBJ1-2	CASSQDGGRGFGYTF	TGCGCCAGCAGCCAAGATGGAGGGAGGGGTTTTGGCTACACCTTC
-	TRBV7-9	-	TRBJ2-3	CASSLDADTQYF	TGTGCCAGCAGCTTAGATGCAGATACGCAGTATTTT
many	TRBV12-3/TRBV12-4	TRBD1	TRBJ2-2	CASSQGQGALTGELFF	TGTGCCAGCAGTCAAGGACAGGGGGCGCTGACCGGGGAGCTGTTTTTT
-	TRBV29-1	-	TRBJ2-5	CSVGQPEETQYF	TGCAGCGTTGGGCAGCCGGAAGAGACCCAGTACTTC
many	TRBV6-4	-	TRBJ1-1	CASRTGSREAFF	TGTGCCAGCAGAACAGGGTCCCGCGAGGCTTTCTTT
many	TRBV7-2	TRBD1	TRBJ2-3	CASSFRAGTGAADTQYF	TGTGCCAGCAGCTTCCGCGCCGGGACAGGGGCAGCAGATACGCAGTATTTT